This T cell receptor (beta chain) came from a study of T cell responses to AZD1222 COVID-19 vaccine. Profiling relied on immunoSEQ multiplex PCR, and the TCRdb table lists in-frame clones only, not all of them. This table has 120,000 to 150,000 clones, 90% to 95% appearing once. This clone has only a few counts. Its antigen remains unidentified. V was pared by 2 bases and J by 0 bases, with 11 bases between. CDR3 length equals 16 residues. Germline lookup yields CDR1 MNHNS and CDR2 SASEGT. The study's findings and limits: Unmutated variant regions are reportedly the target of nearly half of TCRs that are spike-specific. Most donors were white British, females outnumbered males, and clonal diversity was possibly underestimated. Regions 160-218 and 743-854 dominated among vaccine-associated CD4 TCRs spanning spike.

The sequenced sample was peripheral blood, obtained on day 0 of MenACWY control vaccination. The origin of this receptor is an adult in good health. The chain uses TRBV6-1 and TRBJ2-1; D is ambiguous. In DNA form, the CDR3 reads TGTGCCAGCAGTGAAAATGGGATGGACTCCTACAATGAGCAGTTCTTC. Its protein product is CASSENGMDSYNEQFF.